Described below is a single TCR beta chain sequence and its context. Antigen unknown. This table comes from immunoSEQ multiplex PCR, and its TCRdb copy is limited to in-frame clones, with some not included. This sample has 15,000 or so clones; about 72% occur once, and the top ten carry about 12%. The data stem from a study of CD4+ T cells in melanoma. Whole-study results and caveats: A reported correlation linked neoantigen-specific CD4+ T cells to CD8+, macrophage and B cell function. In melanoma, neoantigen-specific CD4+ T cells reportedly differed in differentiation state.

The CDR3 spans 16 residues. The germline V gene encodes CDR1 SGHVS and CDR2 FQNEAQ. V was cut by 8 bases and J by 4 bases, with 23 bases left in between. Source material: cells from a culture (not recorded whether cultured in vitro). The sequence was obtained from a human donor with melanoma. The V and J genes are TRBV7-8 and TRBJ2-5; TRBD1 or TRBD2 may be the D gene (5 bases each). The CDR3 DNA sequence: TGTGCCAGCCGAGAGGATAGACTACTGAGGGGAGAGACCCAGTACTTC. Translated, it gives CASREDRLLRGETQYF.